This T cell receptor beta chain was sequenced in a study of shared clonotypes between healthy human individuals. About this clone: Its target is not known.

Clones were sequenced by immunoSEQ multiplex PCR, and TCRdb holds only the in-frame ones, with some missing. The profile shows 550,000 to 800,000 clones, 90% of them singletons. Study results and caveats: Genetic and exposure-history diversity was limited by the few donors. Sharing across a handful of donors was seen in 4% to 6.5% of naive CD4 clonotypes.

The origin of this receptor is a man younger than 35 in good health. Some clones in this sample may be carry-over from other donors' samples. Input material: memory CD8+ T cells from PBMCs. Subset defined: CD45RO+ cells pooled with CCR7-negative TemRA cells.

CDR3 amino acids: CASSFRRATSYEQYF. The CDR3 DNA follows: TGTGCCAGCAGTTTCCGCAGGGCGACCTCCTACGAGCAGTACTTC. This sequence joins TRBV28 and TRBJ2-7, with a tentative D call TRBD1 (5 bases). The CDR3 consists of 15 residues. Germline V CDR1 and CDR2: MDHEN, SYDVKM. V lost 3 bases to trimming and J lost 0 bases, with 12 bases between them.